The next 20 T cell receptor beta chains were all read from a single sample in a study of CD8+ T cells in alopecia areata. The authors extracted RNA and reverse transcribed it into cDNA as the sequencing template. Only in-frame clones appear in the TCRdb table, and some are missing; sequencing was by immunoSEQ multiplex PCR. The sample lists roughly 200,000 clones, about 55% occurring once. Treatment described: oral pan-JAK inhibitor, 5-10 mg twice daily. The sequencing used CD8+ T cells sorted from blood, collected at week 24, from a patient treated with tofacitinib. All receptors come from a human donor with alopecia areata.

This clone was observed a few times. The chain has TRBV19 and TRBJ2-5; D call uncertain. Trimming took off 5 bases at V and 3 bases at J, with 10 bases between the two ends. CDR1 is LNHDA, CDR2 SQIVND, per germline (reference sequence). This CDR3 is 13 amino acids long. Here the CDR3 DNA reads TGTGCCAGTAGTGAAGCCTTCGAAGAGACCCAGTACTTC. As protein: CASSEAFEETQYF.

The gene calls are TRBV13 and TRBJ2-3; unclear D gene. CDR3 length: 16 residues. V was clipped by 3 bases and J by 0 bases, with 13 bases between them. The V gene's germline CDR1 is PRHDT and CDR2 FYEKMQ (reference sequence). The CDR3 DNA sequence: TGTGCCAGCAGCTTCTCCTCTGGCGGCAGCACAGATACGCAGTATTTT. This sequence encodes CASSFSSGGSTDTQYF.

The chain links TRBV7-9 to TRBJ2-5; perhaps TRBD2 as D (7 bases). The germline V gene encodes CDR1 SEHNR and CDR2 FQNEAQ (reference sequence). Trimming left V 2 bases short and J 1 base short, with 11 bases between. CDR3 size: 15 residues. CDR3 in DNA: TGTGCCAGCAGCTTAACGGGGGGCGGCCAAGAGACCCAGTACTTC. Its protein product is CASSLTGGGQETQYF. Supplemented by reference TRBV7-9 and TRBJ2-5, the full variable domain reads DTGVSQNPRHKITKRGQNVTFRCDPISEHNRLYWYRQTLGQGPEFLTYFQNEAQLEKSRLLSDRFSAERPKGSFSTLEIQRTEQGDSAMYLCASSLTGGGQETQYFGPGTRLLVL.

The rearrangement uses TRBV7-9 and TRBJ2-3; D gene ambiguous. V was shortened by 7 bases and J by 4 bases, with 18 bases between the two germline ends. The CDR3 has 15 residues. Germline V gene lookup returns CDR1 SEHNR and CDR2 FQNEAQ (reference sequence). The CDR3 DNA reads as TGTGCCAGCACCCGTGCCGTCAGTTTGGCAGATACGCAGTATTTT. Its protein is CASTRAVSLADTQYF.

The sample holds a few counts of this clone. The chain carries TRBV2 and TRBJ2-7; 7 bases align to TRBD1. This CDR3 has 15 residues. The V gene's germline CDR1 is SNHLY and CDR2 FYNNEI. The junction had 9 bases not matched to a gene; V was cut back by 6 bases and J by 1 base. In DNA form, the CDR3 reads TGTGCCAGCAGCTGGGACAGCATAAGATCCTACGAGCAGTACTTC. This encodes CASSWDSIRSYEQYF.

Written as DNA, the CDR3 is TGTGCTAGTGGTTTTGGGACACTCCGCGAGCAGTACTTC. Protein product: CASGFGTLREQYF. This rearrangement joins TRBV12-5 to TRBJ2-7; possible D gene TRBD1, 6 bases. The CDR3 runs 13 residues. Germline CDR1 is LGHNT and CDR2 is FRNRAP. The ends were cut back, 3 bases at V and 6 bases at J, with 12 bases in the middle.

This clone was seen only a few times. The chain recombines TRBV29-1 with TRBJ1-2; TRBD1 agrees at 7 bases. The CDR3 extends over 13 amino acids. CDR1 and CDR2 from the germline V gene are SQVTM and ANQGSEA. Unmatched junction bases numbered 11, after V lost 7 bases and J lost 6 bases. CDR3 protein: CSARTGDNHGYTF. For the CDR3, the DNA is TGCAGCGCCAGGACAGGAGATAATCATGGCTACACCTTC.

The V call is TRBV4-3, the J call TRBJ1-2, with 8 bases identical to TRBD1. V was pared by 5 bases and J by 4 bases, with 9 bases of the junction left unmatched. Germline CDR1 reads LGHNA; CDR2 reads YSLEER. There are 15 residues in the CDR3. CDR3 in amino acids: CASSVGQGASYGYTF. The DNA of the CDR3 is TGCGCCAGCAGCGTGGGGCAGGGGGCGAGCTATGGCTACACCTTC.

Concerning this clone: Lacking the conserved final phenylalanine or tryptophan, this CDR3 likely reflects a read error. The limits of the CDR3 on the DNA are not certain, so only TCRdb's listed CDR3 is given. This chain uses TRBV27 with TRBJ1-6. Both ends counted, the CDR3 spans 10 residues. From germline, CDR1 is MNHEY and CDR2 SMNVEV (reference sequence). The CDR3 protein is CASSLSSSPS.

This clone has more than one count but fewer than ten. The chain carries TRBV19 and TRBJ1-2; perhaps TRBD1 as D (5 bases). Germline values: CDR1 LNHDA, CDR2 SQIVND (reference sequence). Trimming cost V 7 bases and J 8 bases, with 11 bases left between them. This CDR3 contains 11 residues. CDR3 loop: CASNTGTGYTF. CDR3 nucleotide sequence: TGTGCCAGTAATACAGGAACAGGCTACACCTTC. Supplemented by reference TRBV19 and TRBJ1-2, the full variable domain reads DGGITQSPKYLFRKEGQNVTLSCEQNLNHDAMYWYRQDPGQGLRLIYYSQIVNDFQKGDIAEGYSVSREKKESFPLTVTSAQKNPTAFYLCASNTGTGYTFGSGTRLTVV.

There are a few counts of this clone. This chain links TRBV30 with TRBJ2-1, with D tentatively TRBD2 (6 bases). The CDR3 has 13 residues. Germline V gene sequence: CDR1 GTSNPN, CDR2 SVGIG (reference sequence). Trimming removed 2 bases at V and 8 bases at J, with 13 bases between. The CDR3 here is CAWSRGLSDEQFF. The CDR3 DNA sequence: TGTGCCTGGAGTAGGGGACTCTCGGATGAGCAGTTCTTC. The whole variable domain, remainder taken from reference TRBV30 and TRBJ2-1, is SQTIHQWPATLVQPVGSPLSLECTVEGTSNPNLYWYRQAAGRGLQLLFYSVGIGQISSEVPQNLSASRPQDRQFILSSKKLLLSDSGFYLCAWSRGLSDEQFFGPGTRLTVL.

V usage is TRBV7-9 and J usage is TRBJ2-3, with D hard to call. Between the trimmed V and J ends, which lost 3 bases and 3 bases, there was a span of 13 bases. This CDR3 is 15 amino acids long. CDR1 is SEHNR, CDR2 FQNEAQ, per germline (reference sequence). This chain's CDR3 is CASSFLLDPTDTQYF. The CDR3 DNA follows: TGTGCCAGCAGCTTTTTGCTGGACCCAACAGATACGCAGTATTTT.

This chain connects TRBV2 to TRBJ1-2, with D uncertain. CDR3 length equals 15 residues. Germline V gene sequence: CDR1 SNHLY, CDR2 FYNNEI. The V end was cut by 6 bases, the J end by 0 bases, with 14 bases between. CDR3 sequence reads: CASRETSGANYGYTF. The CDR3 DNA sequence: TGTGCCAGCAGGGAAACTAGTGGAGCTAACTATGGCTACACCTTC.

This rearrangement joins TRBV5-6 to TRBJ2-3, with 10 nucleotides matching TRBD2. From germline, CDR1 is SGHDT and CDR2 YYEEEE. The V segment lost 7 bases and the J segment 2 bases; nucleotides outside the gene matches: 4. The CDR3 runs to 14 residues. This chain's CDR3 is CASHGLADTDTQYF. The CDR3 nucleotides read TGTGCCAGCCATGGACTAGCGGACACAGATACGCAGTATTTT.

The rearrangement joins TRBV30 to TRBJ1-1, with a tentative D call TRBD1 (5 bases). The CDR3 is made up of 13 amino acids. Germline V gene sequence: CDR1 GTSNPN, CDR2 SVGIG (reference sequence). The ends were cut back, 3 bases at V and 0 bases at J, with 8 bases in the middle. This CDR3 is CAWRLGLNTEAFF. The DNA for the CDR3 is TGTGCCTGGAGACTGGGACTGAACACTGAAGCTTTCTTT.

The chain couples TRBV15 to TRBJ2-7; either TRBD1 or TRBD2 may fit D (5 bases each). The CDR3 is made up of 12 amino acids. The V gene's germline CDR1 is LNHNV and CDR2 YYDKDF (reference sequence). Deletions cut 6 bases from V and 2 bases from J, with 8 bases between. The CDR3 loop reads CATSQGPYEQYF. The CDR3 DNA is TGTGCCACCAGTCAGGGACCCTACGAGCAGTACTTC.

The chain uses TRBV29-1 and TRBJ2-5; 7 bases are a match to TRBD1. The CDR3 spans 16 residues. V shed 7 bases, J shed 2 bases, and the junction held 16 bases outside the gene matches. Germline CDR1 is SQVTM and CDR2 is ANQGSEA. The CDR3 DNA is TGCAGCGCCACAGGGGAGAGAAGCGGACCACAAGAGACCCAGTACTTC. This sequence encodes CSATGERSGPQETQYF.

The J gene is TRBJ2-4, the V gene TRBV10-3, with D perhaps matching TRBD2 (7 bases). The CDR3 is made up of 13 amino acids. Per germline, CDR1 ENHRY and CDR2 SYGVKD. V was trimmed by 3 bases and J by 8 bases, leaving 11 bases between them. The CDR3 region is CAISDREGDIQYF. The CDR3, as DNA: TGTGCCATCAGTGACAGGGAGGGGGACATTCAGTACTTC.

V gene TRBV9 combines with J gene TRBJ2-1; possibly TRBD1 for D (6 bases). Germline V lookup: CDR1 SGDLS, CDR2 YYNGEE. Trimming pared 3 bases from V and 5 bases from J, leaving 9 bases between. The CDR3 spans 13 residues. CDR3 DNA sequence: TGTGCCAGCAGCGAGGGGGTCAACAATGAGCAGTTCTTC. Its protein product is CASSEGVNNEQFF. The full variable domain, rest sourced from reference TRBV9 and TRBJ2-1, is DSGVTQTPKHLITATGQRVTLRCSPRSGDLSVYWYQQSLDQGLQFLIQYYNGEERAKGNILERFSAQQFPDLHSELNLSSLELGDSALYFCASSEGVNNEQFFGPGTRLTVL.

This sequence joins TRBV4-3 and TRBJ2-1; D gene ambiguous. The germline CDR1 and CDR2 sequences are LGHNA and YSLEER. The CDR3 contains 15 residues. V was cut by 1 base and J by 8 bases, with 15 bases left in between. The CDR3 sequence is CASSQGTAAGDEQFF. The CDR3 DNA follows: TGCGCCAGCAGCCAAGGCACTGCCGCCGGAGATGAGCAGTTCTTC.